This TCR beta chain was profiled in a study of radiotherapy plus CTLA-4 blockade in lung cancer. Study details: Objective responses were seen in more than 15% of patients, disease control in more than 30%. Points from the study as a whole: TCR clones originating in tumors grew in number in blood after radiotherapy plus ipilimumab.

This clone showed up just a few times. Its antigen is unidentified. Patients had chemo-refractory metastatic non-small-cell lung cancer and received focal radiation plus CTLA-4 blockade that used ipilimumab. Looked up from germline, CDR1 is ENHRY and CDR2 is SYGVKD. V lost 10 bases, J lost 0 bases, and 12 bases lay in between. CDR3 length equals 13 residues. Measured with immunoSEQ multiplex PCR; TCRdb has only the in-frame clones, and not every one. The sample includes 89,000 or so clones, 75% to 90% of them seen just once. The clonotype originates from a human donor with non-small cell lung cancer who had a partial response to radiotherapy plus ipilimumab. V gene TRBV10-3 combines with J gene TRBJ1-2; a possible D gene is TRBD1 (6 bases). The source was peripheral blood, collected from a patient treated with radiotherapy plus ipilimumab. The CDR3 region is CATNGQTNYGYTF. Here the CDR3 DNA reads TGTGCCACCAACGGACAGACTAACTATGGCTACACCTTC.